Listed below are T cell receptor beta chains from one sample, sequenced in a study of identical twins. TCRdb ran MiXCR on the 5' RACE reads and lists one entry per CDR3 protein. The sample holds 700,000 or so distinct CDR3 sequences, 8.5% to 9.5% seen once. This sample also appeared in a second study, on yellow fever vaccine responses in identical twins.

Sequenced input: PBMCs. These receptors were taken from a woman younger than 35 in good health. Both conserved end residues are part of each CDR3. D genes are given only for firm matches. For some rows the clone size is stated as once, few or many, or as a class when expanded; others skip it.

CDR3nt: TGTGCCAGCAGTCGAACCATGGACGGACGCTCTGGAAACACCATATATTTT; CDR3aa: CASSRTMDGRSGNTIYF; d_gene: NA; j_gene: TRBJ1-3; v_gene: TRBV6-1; abundance: many
CDR3nt: TGTGCCAGCAGCTTAGACTCTCCAGCGGAGCTCAGCACAGATACGCAGTATTTT; CDR3aa: CASSLDSPAELSTDTQYF; d_gene: NA; j_gene: TRBJ2-3; v_gene: TRBV11-1; abundance: NA
CDR3nt: TGTGCCAGCAGCCAAGATAGGCTAGCGGGAGCTGGTAATGAGCAGTTCTTC; CDR3aa: CASSQDRLAGAGNEQFF; d_gene: TRBD2; j_gene: TRBJ2-1; v_gene: TRBV3-1; abundance: NA
CDR3nt: TGTGCCAGCAGCCAAAACCGGGAGGTCCCCTACAATGAGCAGTTCTTC; CDR3aa: CASSQNREVPYNEQFF; d_gene: TRBD2; j_gene: TRBJ2-1; v_gene: TRBV3-1; abundance: few
CDR3nt: TGTGCCAGCAGCTTAGCTAGCGGGGGAACCAATGAGCAGTTCTTC; CDR3aa: CASSLASGGTNEQFF; d_gene: TRBD2; j_gene: TRBJ2-1; v_gene: TRBV7-8; abundance: few
CDR3nt: TGCAGCTTGACAGCGAACACCGGGGAGCTGTTTTTT; CDR3aa: CSLTANTGELFF; d_gene: NA; j_gene: TRBJ2-2; v_gene: TRBV29-1; abundance: NA
CDR3nt: TGTGCCACCAGTGATTTAGGCGGTCGACTAGCGGGAGCAGATGAGCAGTTCTTC; CDR3aa: CATSDLGGRLAGADEQFF; d_gene: TRBD2; j_gene: TRBJ2-1; v_gene: TRBV24-1; abundance: NA
CDR3nt: TGTGCCAGCAGTGAAAGCCCTGTACGGACCCAGTACTTC; CDR3aa: CASSESPVRTQYF; d_gene: NA; j_gene: TRBJ2-5; v_gene: TRBV2; abundance: few
CDR3nt: TGTGCCAGCAGTACTCAGGGGGCTAGCTCCTACGAGCAGTACTTC; CDR3aa: CASSTQGASSYEQYF; d_gene: TRBD1; j_gene: TRBJ2-7; v_gene: TRBV28; abundance: NA
CDR3nt: TGCAGCGTCGAAACAGCGGGGGGCGAGCAGTACTTC; CDR3aa: CSVETAGGEQYF; d_gene: TRBD2; j_gene: TRBJ2-7; v_gene: TRBV29-1; abundance: NA
CDR3nt: TGCAGTGCTAGAGATCGCGGGATCCCCACAGATACGCAGTATTTT; CDR3aa: CSARDRGIPTDTQYF; d_gene: NA; j_gene: TRBJ2-3; v_gene: TRBV20-1; abundance: NA
CDR3nt: TGTGCCAGCAGTCCCCAGCGGGGGGCCCCCTACGAGCAGTACTTC; CDR3aa: CASSPQRGAPYEQYF; d_gene: TRBD2; j_gene: TRBJ2-7; v_gene: TRBV6-1; abundance: few
CDR3nt: TGCAGTGCTAGAGATAGTGGTTCTAGTTCACCCCTCCACTTT; CDR3aa: CSARDSGSSSPLHF; d_gene: NA; j_gene: TRBJ1-6; v_gene: TRBV20-1; abundance: NA
CDR3nt: TGTGCCAGCAGTTTAAAACTAGCGGGAAGAGATACGCAGTATTTT; CDR3aa: CASSLKLAGRDTQYF; d_gene: TRBD2; j_gene: TRBJ2-3; v_gene: TRBV27; abundance: few
CDR3nt: TGCGCCAGCAGCTCCCGGACTAGCGGCGAGGATACGCAGTATTTT; CDR3aa: CASSSRTSGEDTQYF; d_gene: TRBD2; j_gene: TRBJ2-3; v_gene: TRBV5-1; abundance: NA
CDR3nt: TGTGCCACCAGCAGAGACTCCCCTTCGGTAGCCGCAGATACGCAGTATTTT; CDR3aa: CATSRDSPSVAADTQYF; d_gene: NA; j_gene: TRBJ2-3; v_gene: TRBV15; abundance: NA
CDR3nt: TGCAGCGTAGGGACAGGGGGCTCCTACGAGCAGTACTTC; CDR3aa: CSVGTGGSYEQYF; d_gene: TRBD1; j_gene: TRBJ2-7; v_gene: TRBV29-1; abundance: many
CDR3nt: TGTGCCAGCAGGGGGTGGGACGGACTCCCCGGGGAGCTGTTTTTT; CDR3aa: CASRGWDGLPGELFF; d_gene: NA; j_gene: TRBJ2-2; v_gene: TRBV27; abundance: NA